The present entry profiles one TCR beta chain with its context. This clone was observed a few times. Its cognate antigen has yet to be identified. The sample holds no much larger clone one base away, and base qualities are not on file. A distance of 13 bases separates the germline ends of V and J, which lose 5 bases and 2 bases respectively. The CDR3, cysteine through phenylalanine, is 16 amino acids long. The read is trimmed to its CDR3 DNA, 48 bases read in frame from base 1. CDR1 MNHNY and CDR2 SVGAGI were looked up in the germline V gene (reference sequence). Libraries were prepared through the immunoSEQ multiplex PCR assay. TCR beta CDR3 sequencing was performed on DNA from the cultured, isolated CD4+ T cells. The authors processed their data as follows. Non-productive TCR sequences were removed and reads were trimmed to the CDR3 region, keeping CDR3s of at least 7 amino acids. Antigen-specific clonotypes were identified using the MANAFEST web app by comparison of expansion in peptide wells against reference cultures. For clones to be considered positive, expansion at FDR<0.05 versus reference and all other wells, an odds ratio above 5, and a frequency above 0.1% in two replicate wells were required. A clonotype was called cross-reactive if it was significantly expanded both in SARS-CoV-2 spike wells and in at least one common cold coronavirus spike condition. CDR3 similarity was assessed by Levenshtein distance using the stringdist R package, and unrooted trees were constructed with ape in R 3.6.1. This immuneACCESS table, as held by TCRdb, lists in-frame sequences with V and J called but not all clones. Of the missing ones, under half trace to an unresolved V gene in checked studies; the others have no known cause. The V and J calls and clone size were taken over from that table, and D and trimming were inferred from the DNA. The sample table holds about 17,000 clones, of which about 74% were seen once. The top ten constitute 20% to 25% of the sample.

These data originate in a study of vaccination effects on CD4 cells after COVID-19 (dated by TCRdb to the early 2020s). Regarding the study in general: Three convalescent patients were sampled early (day +14) and late (day +241, +227, +161 respectively) after vaccination. The Oncomine TCR Beta short-read assay on an Illumina iSeq 100 was used to sequence cultures from other donors in the study. Post-vaccine samples across the study were collected a median of 72 days after the second dose, with a range of 14 to 241. SARS-CoV-2 spike-specific CD4+ TCR repertoires were compared before and after mRNA vaccination in COVID-19 convalescent patients and in infection-naive vaccine recipients. A total of around eleven COVID-19 convalescent patients and a handful of SARS-CoV-2-naive healthy vaccine recipients were included in the full study.

Study-wide findings and limitations: Only a small number of convalescent patients were included, and no early post-infection timepoints were available, which limited the study. Marked clonal contraction was observed in both infection-induced and vaccine-induced clones at late post-vaccination timepoints, consistent with waning T cell responses. In convalescent patients, the post-vaccine spike-reactive repertoire was composed mainly of new vaccine-induced clones that were largely distinct from infection-induced clones.

To identify antigen-specific CD4+ T cell clonotypes by their expansion, the ViraFEST assay first stimulated PBMC with viral peptide pools and then applied TCR sequencing. After less than eleven days of culture, CD4+ T cells were isolated with the EasySep CD4+ T cell isolation kit. PCR-confirmed SARS-CoV-2 infection had occurred in convalescent patients between March and December 2020, before the Alpha, Beta and Delta variants emerged in the United States. Two doses of either the BNT162b2 or the mRNA-1273 mRNA SARS-CoV-2 vaccine were administered to participants. Approximately 2 million PBMC per well were cultured with approximately 10 ug/ml peptides in IMDM containing approximately 4.5% human AB serum, approximately 10 IU/ml IL-2 and gentamicin. On days 3 and 7, half of the culture medium was replaced with fresh IL-2-containing medium. Unless otherwise noted, each peptide stimulation condition was cultured in triplicate wells. PBMC were separated from whole blood using Ficoll-Paque Plus gradient centrifugation and were then either cryopreserved at -140C or used fresh. The overlapping peptide pools covered the spike proteins of SARS-CoV-2 and of the common cold coronaviruses HCoV-NL63, HCoV-OC43 and HCoV-229E. Genomic DNA was extracted from cultured CD4+ T cells with the QIAamp micro DNA kit.

The specimen comprised CD4+ T cells from PBMCs cultured with SARS-CoV-2 spike peptides, sampled after COVID-19 vaccination. What this sample's cell subset or site label stands for: SARS-CoV-2 spike overlapping peptide pool stimulation. The chain couples TRBV6-6 to TRBJ1-6, with the D gene too uncertain to name. The receptor was derived from a human donor who had a prior SARS-CoV-2 infection. Here is the DNA: TGTGCCAGCAGTGCCCAGGTGGGGACCTATAATTCACCCCTCCACTTT. Its coded protein is CASSAQVGTYNSPLHF.